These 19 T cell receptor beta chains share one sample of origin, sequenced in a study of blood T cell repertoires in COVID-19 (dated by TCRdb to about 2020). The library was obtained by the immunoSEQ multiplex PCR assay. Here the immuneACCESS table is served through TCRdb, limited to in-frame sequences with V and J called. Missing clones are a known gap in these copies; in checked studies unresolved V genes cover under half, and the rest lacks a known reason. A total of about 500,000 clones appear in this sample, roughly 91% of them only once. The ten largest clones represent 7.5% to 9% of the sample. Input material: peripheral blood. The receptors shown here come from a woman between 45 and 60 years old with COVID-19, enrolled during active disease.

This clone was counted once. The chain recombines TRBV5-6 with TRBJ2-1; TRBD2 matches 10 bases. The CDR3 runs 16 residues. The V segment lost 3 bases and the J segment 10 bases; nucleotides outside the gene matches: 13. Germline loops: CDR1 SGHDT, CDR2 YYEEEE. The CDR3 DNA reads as TGTGCCAGCAGCTCCCAGATAGCGGGGGGCCGCCCCGAGCAGTTCTTC. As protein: CASSSQIAGGRPEQFF.

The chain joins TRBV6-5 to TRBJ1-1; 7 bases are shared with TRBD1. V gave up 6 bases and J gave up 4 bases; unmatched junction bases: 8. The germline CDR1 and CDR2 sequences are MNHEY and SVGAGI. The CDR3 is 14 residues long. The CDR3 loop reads CASSQGVLVTEAFF. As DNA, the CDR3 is TGTGCCAGCAGCCAGGGGGTGCTAGTCACTGAAGCTTTCTTT.

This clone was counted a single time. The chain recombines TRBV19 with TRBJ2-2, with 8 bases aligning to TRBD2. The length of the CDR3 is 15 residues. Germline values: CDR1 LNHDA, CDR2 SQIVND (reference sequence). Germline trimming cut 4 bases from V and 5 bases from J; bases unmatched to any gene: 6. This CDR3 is CASSSSGVPTGELFF. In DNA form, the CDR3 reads TGTGCCAGTAGTAGTAGCGGGGTTCCGACCGGGGAGCTGTTTTTT.

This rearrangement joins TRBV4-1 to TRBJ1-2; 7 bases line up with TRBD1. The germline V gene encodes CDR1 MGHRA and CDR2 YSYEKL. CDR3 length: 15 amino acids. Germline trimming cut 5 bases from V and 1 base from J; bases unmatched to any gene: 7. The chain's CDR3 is CASSTRQGDNYGYTF. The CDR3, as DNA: TGCGCCAGCAGCACCCGACAGGGAGATAACTATGGCTACACCTTC.

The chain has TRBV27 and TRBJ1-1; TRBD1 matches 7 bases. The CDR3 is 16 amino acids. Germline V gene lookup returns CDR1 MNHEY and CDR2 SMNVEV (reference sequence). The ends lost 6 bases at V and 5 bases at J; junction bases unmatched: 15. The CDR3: CASRAETGDAATEAFF. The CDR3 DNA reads TGTGCCAGCAGGGCCGAAACAGGGGATGCGGCGACTGAAGCTTTCTTT.

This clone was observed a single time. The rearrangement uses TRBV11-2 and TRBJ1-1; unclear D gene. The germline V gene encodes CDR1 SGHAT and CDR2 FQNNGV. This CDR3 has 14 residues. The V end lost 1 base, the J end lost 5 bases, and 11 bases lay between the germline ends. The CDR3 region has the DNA TGTGCCAGCAGCTTAGGGCCGGGTGTAACTGAAGCTTTCTTT. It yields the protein CASSLGPGVTEAFF.

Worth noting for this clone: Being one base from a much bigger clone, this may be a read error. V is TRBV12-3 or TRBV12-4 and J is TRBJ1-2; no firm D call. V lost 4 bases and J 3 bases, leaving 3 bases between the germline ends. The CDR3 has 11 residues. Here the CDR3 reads CASSSDYGYTF. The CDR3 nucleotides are TGTGCCAGCAGTTCGGACTATGGCTACACCTTC.

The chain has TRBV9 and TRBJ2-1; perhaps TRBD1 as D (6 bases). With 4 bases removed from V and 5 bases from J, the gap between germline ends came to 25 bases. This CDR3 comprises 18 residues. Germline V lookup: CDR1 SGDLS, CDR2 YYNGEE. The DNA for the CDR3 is TGTGCCAGCAGCAAGAACCAACAGGGCGAAGGATGGGACAATGAGCAGTTCTTC. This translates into CASSKNQQGEGWDNEQFF.

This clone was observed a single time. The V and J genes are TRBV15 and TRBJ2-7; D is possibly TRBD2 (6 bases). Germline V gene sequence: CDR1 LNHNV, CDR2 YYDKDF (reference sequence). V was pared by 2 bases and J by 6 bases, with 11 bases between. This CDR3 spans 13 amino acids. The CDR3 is CATSRSGLIEQYF. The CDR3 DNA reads TGTGCCACCAGCAGAAGCGGACTAATCGAGCAGTACTTC.

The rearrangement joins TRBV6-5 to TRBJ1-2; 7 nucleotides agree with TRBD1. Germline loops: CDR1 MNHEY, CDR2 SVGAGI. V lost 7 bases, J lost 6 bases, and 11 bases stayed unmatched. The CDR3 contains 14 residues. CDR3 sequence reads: CASTAGGGADGYTF. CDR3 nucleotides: TGTGCCAGCACCGCAGGAGGGGGCGCAGATGGCTACACCTTC.

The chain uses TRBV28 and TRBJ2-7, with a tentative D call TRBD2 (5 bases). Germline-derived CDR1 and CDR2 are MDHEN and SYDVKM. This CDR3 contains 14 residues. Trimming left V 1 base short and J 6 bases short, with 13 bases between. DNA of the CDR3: TGTGCCAGCAGTTTATTCCCAGGTCGGGGCGAGCAGTACTTC. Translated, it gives CASSLFPGRGEQYF.

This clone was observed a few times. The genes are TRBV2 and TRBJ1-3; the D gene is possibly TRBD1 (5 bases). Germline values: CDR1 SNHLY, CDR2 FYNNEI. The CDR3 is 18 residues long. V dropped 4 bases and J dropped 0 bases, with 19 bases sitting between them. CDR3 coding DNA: TGTGCCAGCAGTGTTCAGCAATTGCGGGGGGGCTCTGGAAACACCATATATTTT. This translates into CASSVQQLRGGSGNTIYF.

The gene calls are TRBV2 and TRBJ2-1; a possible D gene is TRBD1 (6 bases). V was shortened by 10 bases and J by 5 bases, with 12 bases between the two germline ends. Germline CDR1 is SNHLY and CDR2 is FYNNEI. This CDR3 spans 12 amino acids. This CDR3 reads CATKGVHNEQFF. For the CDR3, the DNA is TGTGCCACCAAGGGGGTCCACAATGAGCAGTTCTTC. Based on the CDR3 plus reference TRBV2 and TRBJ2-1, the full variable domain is EPEVTQTPSHQVTQMGQEVILRCVPISNHLYFYWYRQILGQKVEFLVSFYNNEISEKSEIFDDQFSVERPDGSNFTLKIRSTKLEDSAMYFCATKGVHNEQFFGPGTRLTVL.

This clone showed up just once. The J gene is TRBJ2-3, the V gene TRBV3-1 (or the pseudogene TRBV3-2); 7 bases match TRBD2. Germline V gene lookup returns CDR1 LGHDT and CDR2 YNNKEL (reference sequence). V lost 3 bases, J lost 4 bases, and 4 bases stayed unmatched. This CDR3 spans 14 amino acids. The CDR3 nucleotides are TGTGCCAGCAGCCACGGACTAGAGGCAGATACGCAGTATTTT. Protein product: CASSHGLEADTQYF.

The CDR3 nucleotides read TGTGCCACCAGTGACGTAGGCGGACAGGGAGCGAATCAGCCCCAGCATTTT. This translates into CATSDVGGQGANQPQHF. V usage is TRBV24-1 and J usage is TRBJ1-5, with 8 nucleotides matching TRBD1. Germline CDR1 reads KGHDR; CDR2 reads SFDVKD. The trim removed 4 bases at V and 4 bases at J, leaving 11 bases unmatched. This CDR3 is 17 amino acids long.

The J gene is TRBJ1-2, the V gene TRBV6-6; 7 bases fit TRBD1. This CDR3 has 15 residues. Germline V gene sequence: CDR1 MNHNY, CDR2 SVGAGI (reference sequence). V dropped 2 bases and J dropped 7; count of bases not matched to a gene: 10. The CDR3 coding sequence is TGTGCCAGCAGTTACGCGACAGGGTCAGTGGCTGGCTACACCTTC. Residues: CASSYATGSVAGYTF.

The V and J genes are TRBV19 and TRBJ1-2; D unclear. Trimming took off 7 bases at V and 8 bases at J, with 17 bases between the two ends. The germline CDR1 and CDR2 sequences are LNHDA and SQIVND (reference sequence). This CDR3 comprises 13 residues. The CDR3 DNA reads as TGTGCCAGTAATGAGGGTTTAGGTGTCGGCTACACCTTC. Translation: CASNEGLGVGYTF.

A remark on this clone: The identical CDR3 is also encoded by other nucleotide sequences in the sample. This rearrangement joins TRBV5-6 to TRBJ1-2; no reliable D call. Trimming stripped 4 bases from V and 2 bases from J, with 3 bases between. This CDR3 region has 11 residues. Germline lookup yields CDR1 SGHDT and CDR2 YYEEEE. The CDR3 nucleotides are TGTGCCAGCAGCCTGAACTATGGCTACACCTTC. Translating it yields CASSLNYGYTF.

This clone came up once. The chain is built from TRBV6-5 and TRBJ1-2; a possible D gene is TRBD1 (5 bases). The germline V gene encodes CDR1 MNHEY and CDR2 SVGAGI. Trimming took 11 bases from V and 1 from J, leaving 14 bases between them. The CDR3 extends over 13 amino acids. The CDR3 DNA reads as TGTGCCGGAAGGACATCTTTTAACTATGGCTACACCTTC. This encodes CAGRTSFNYGYTF.